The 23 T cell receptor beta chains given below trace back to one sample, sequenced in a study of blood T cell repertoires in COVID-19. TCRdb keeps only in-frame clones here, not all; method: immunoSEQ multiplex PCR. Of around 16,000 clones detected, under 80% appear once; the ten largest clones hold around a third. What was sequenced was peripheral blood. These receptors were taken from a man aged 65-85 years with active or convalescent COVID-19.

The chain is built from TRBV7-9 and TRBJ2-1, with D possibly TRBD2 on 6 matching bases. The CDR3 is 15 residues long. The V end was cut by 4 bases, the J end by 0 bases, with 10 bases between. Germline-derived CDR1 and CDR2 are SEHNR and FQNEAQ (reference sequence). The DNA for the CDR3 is TGTGCCAGCAGCTACGGAGGGAGCTCCTACAATGAGCAGTTCTTC. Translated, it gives CASSYGGSSYNEQFF.

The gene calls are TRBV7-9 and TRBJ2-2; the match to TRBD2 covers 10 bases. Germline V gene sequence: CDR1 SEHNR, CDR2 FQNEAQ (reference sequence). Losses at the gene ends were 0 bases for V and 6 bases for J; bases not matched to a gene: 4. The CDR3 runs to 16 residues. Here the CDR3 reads CASSLALAGVAGELFF. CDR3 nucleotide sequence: TGTGCCAGCAGCTTAGCGCTAGCGGGAGTTGCCGGGGAGCTGTTTTTT.

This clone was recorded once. CDR3 protein: CASSLSEGLEQYF. CDR3 nucleotide sequence: TGTGCCAGCTCACTCTCCGAGGGCCTGGAGCAGTACTTC. The rearrangement joins TRBV18 to TRBJ2-7; TRBD2 might be the D (5 bases). Per germline, CDR1 KGHSH and CDR2 LQKENI. V shed 4 bases and J shed 7 bases, with 14 bases lying between them. The CDR3 covers 13 residues.

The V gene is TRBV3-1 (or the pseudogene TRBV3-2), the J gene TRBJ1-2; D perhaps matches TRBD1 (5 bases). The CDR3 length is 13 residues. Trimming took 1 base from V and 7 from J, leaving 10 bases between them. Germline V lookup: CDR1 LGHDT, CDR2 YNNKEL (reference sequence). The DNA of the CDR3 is TGTGCCAGCAGCCAAGTGACAGCCGGTGGCTACACCTTC. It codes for CASSQVTAGGYTF.

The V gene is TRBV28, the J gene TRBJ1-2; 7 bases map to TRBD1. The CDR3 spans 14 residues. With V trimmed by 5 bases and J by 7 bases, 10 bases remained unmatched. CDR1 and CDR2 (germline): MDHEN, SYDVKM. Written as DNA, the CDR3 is TGTGCCAGCAGTCTGAACAGGGGACGGGGTGGCTACACCTTC. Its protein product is CASSLNRGRGGYTF.

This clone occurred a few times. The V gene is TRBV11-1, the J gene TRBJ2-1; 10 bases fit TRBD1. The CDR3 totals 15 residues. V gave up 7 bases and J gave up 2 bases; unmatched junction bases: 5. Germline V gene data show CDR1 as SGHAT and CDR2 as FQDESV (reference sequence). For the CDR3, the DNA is TGTGCCAGCACCTCGGGACAGGGGACCTACAATGAGCAGTTCTTC. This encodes CASTSGQGTYNEQFF.

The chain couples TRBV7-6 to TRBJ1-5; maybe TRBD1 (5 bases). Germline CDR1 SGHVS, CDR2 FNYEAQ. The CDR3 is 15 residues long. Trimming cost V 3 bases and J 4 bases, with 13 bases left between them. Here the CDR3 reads CASSLQAGWNQPQHF. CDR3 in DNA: TGTGCCAGCAGCTTGCAGGCAGGGTGGAATCAGCCCCAGCATTTT.

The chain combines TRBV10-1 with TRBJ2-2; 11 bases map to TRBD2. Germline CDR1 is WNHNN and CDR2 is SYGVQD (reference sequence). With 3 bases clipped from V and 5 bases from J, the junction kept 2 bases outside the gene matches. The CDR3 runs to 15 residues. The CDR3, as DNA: TGCGCCAGCAGTGATGGGACTAGCGGTACCGGGGAGCTGTTTTTT. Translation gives CASSDGTSGTGELFF.

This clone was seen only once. DNA for the CDR3: TGTGCCAGCAGTTTAGGACACAATACGCAGTATTTT. It is translated as CASSLGHNTQYF. The chain carries TRBV28 and TRBJ2-3, with a possible D match to TRBD1 (5 bases). Trimming shortened V by 2 bases and J by 7 bases, and 7 bases separated the two germline ends. This CDR3 comprises 12 residues. Germline CDR1 is MDHEN and CDR2 is SYDVKM.

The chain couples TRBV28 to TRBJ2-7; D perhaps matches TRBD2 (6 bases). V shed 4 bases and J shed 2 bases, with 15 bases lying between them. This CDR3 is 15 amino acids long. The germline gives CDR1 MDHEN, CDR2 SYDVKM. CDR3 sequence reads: CASSWRGVGPYEQYF. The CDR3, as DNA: TGTGCCAGCAGTTGGAGGGGTGTAGGGCCCTACGAGCAGTACTTC.

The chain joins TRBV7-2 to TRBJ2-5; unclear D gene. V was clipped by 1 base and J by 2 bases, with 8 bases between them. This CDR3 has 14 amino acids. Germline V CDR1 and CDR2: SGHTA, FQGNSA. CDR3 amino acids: CASSLDRYQETQYF. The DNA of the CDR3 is TGTGCCAGCAGCTTAGATCGCTATCAAGAGACCCAGTACTTC.

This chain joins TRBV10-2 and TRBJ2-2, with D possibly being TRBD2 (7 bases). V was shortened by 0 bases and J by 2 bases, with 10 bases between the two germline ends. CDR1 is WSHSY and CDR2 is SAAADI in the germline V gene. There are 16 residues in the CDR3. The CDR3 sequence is CASSESGGANTGELFF. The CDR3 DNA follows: TGCGCCAGCAGTGAGTCAGGGGGGGCCAACACCGGGGAGCTGTTTTTT.

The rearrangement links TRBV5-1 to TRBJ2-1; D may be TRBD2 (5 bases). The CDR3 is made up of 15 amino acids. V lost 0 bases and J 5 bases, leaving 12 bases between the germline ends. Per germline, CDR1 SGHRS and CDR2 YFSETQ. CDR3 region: CASSLVSRANNEQFF. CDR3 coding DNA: TGCGCCAGCAGCTTGGTGTCGCGGGCCAACAATGAGCAGTTCTTC. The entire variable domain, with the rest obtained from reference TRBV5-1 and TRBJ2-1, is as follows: KAGVTQTPRYLIKTRGQQVTLSCSPISGHRSVSWYQQTPGQGLQFLFEYFSETQRNKGNFPGRFSGRQFSNSRSEMNVSTLELGDSALYLCASSLVSRANNEQFFGPGTRLTVL.

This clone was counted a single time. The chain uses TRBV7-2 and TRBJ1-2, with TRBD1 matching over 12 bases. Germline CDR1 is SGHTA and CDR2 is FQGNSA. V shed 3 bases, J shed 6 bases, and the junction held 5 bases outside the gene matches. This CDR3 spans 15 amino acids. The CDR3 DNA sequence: TGTGCCAGCAGCTTGGGACAGGGGGCGGAAGATGGCTACACCTTC. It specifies CASSLGQGAEDGYTF.

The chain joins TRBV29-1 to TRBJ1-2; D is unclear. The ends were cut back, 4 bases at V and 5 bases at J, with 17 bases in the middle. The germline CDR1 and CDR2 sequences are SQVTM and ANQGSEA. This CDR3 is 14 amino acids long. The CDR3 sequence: CSVAEGPPSYGYTF. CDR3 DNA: TGCAGCGTTGCGGAGGGCCCTCCCTCTTATGGCTACACCTTC.

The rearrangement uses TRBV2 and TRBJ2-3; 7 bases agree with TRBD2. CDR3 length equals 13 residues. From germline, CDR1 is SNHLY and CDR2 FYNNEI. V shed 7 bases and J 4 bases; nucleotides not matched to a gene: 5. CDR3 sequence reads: CASNTAGSDTQYF. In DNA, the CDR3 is TGTGCCAGCAACACAGCGGGATCAGATACGCAGTATTTT.

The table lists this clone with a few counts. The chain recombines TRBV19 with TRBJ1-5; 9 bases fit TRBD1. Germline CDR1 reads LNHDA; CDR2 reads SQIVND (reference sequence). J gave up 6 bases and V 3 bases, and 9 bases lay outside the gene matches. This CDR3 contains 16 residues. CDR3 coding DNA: TGTGCCAGTAGTATCAAGGGACAGGGAGGGGGTCAGCCCCAGCATTTT. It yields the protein CASSIKGQGGGQPQHF.

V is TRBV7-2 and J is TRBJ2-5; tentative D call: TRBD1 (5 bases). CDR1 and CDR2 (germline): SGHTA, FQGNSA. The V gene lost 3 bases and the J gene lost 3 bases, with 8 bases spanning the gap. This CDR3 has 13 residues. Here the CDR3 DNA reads TGTGCCAGCAGCTTCGACAGTGAAGAGACCCAGTACTTC. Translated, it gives CASSFDSEETQYF.

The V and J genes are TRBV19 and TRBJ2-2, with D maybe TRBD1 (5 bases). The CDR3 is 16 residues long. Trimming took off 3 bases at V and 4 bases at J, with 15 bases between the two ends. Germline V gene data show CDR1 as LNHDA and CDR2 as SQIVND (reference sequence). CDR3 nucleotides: TGTGCCAGTAGTATGGGGCTCTGGCCCCGCACCGGGGAGCTGTTTTTT. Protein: CASSMGLWPRTGELFF.

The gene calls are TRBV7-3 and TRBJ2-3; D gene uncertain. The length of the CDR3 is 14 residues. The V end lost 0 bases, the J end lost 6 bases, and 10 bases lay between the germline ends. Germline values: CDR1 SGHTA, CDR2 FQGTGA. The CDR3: CASSLTSPSDTQYF. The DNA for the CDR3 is TGTGCCAGCAGCTTAACAAGCCCGTCGGATACGCAGTATTTT.

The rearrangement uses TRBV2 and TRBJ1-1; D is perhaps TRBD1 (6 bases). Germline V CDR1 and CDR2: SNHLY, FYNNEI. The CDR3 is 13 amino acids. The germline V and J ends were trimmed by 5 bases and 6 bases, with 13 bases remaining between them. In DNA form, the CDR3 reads TGTGCCAGCAGTCCCACAGGGTACCCTGAAGCTTTCTTT. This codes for CASSPTGYPEAFF.

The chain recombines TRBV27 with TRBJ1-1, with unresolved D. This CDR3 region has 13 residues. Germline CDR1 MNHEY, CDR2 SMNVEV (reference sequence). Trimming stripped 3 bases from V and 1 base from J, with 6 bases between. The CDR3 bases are TGTGCCAGCAGTTTCCAGCGGAACACTGAAGCTTTCTTT. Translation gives CASSFQRNTEAFF.

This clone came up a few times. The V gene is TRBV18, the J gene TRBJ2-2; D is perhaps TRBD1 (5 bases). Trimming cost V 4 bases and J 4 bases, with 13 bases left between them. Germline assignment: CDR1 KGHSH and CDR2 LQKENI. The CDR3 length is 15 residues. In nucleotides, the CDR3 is TGTGCCAGCTCACTCTCCTGGGGCACCACCGGGGAGCTGTTTTTT. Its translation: CASSLSWGTTGELFF. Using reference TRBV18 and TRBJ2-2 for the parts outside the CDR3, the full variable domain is NAGVMQNPRHLVRRRGQEARLRCSPMKGHSHVYWYRQLPEEGLKFMVYLQKENIIDESGMPKERFSAEFPKEGPSILRIQQVVRGDSAAYFCASSLSWGTTGELFFGEGSRLTVL.